This T cell receptor beta chain was sequenced for a study of T cell responses to AZD1222 COVID-19 vaccine. The method was immunoSEQ multiplex PCR; TCRdb's version includes in-frame clones alone and lacks a portion of them. Among some 85,000 clones listed, roughly 90% were seen once. The CDR3 consists of 14 residues. Germline loops: CDR1 MGHDK, CDR2 SYGVNS. V gave up 4 bases and J gave up 1 base, with 10 bases separating them. Sample: peripheral blood, taken on day 0 of AZD1222 vaccination. This TCR was recovered from an adult in good health. The chain joins TRBV25-1 to TRBJ1-1; no clear D gene. The CDR3 region has the DNA TGTGCCAGCAGTGGACGGGGAGGGAACACTGAAGCTTTCTTT. Encoded protein: CASSGRGGNTEAFF.